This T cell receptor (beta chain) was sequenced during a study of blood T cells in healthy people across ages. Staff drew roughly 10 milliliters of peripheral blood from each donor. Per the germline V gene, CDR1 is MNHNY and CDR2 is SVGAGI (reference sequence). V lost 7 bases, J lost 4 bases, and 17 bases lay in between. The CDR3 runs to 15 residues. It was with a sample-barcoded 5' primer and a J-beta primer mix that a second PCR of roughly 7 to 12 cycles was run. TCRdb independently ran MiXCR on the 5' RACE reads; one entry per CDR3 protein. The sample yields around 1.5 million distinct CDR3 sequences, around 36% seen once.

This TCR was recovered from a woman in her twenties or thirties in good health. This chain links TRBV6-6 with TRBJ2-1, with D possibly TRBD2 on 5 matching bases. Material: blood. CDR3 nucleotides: TGTGCCAGCACGCTTGCTAACGGGGATTACAATGAGCAGTTCTTC. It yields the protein CASTLANGDYNEQFF.